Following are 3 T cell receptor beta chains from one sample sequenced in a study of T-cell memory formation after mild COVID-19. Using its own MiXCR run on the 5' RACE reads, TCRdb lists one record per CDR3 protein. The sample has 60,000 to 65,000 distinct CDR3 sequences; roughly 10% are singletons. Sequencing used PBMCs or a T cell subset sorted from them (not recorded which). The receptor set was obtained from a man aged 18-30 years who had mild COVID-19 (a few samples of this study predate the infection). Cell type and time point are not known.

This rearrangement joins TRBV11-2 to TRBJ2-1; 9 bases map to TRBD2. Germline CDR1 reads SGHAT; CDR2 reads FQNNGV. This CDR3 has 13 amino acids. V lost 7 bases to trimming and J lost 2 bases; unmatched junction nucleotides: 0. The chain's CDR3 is CASIAGAYNEQFF. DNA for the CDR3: TGTGCCAGCATAGCGGGGGCCTACAATGAGCAGTTCTTC.

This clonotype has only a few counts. The CDR3 nucleotides are TGTGCCAGCAGTTTACGGGGGGGGACTAGCGGTCTCCAAGAGACCCAGTACTTC. Its translation is CASSLRGGTSGLQETQYF. This chain connects TRBV12-3 or TRBV12-4 to TRBJ2-5; 11 bases map to TRBD2. Germline trimming cut 2 bases from V and 1 base from J; bases unmatched to any gene: 9. There are 18 residues in the CDR3.

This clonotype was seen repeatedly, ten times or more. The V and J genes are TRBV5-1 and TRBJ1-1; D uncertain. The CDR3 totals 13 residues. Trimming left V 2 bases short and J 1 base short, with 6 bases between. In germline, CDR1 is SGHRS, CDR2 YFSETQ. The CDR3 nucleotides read TGCGCCAGCAGCTTCGCACCGAACACTGAAGCTTTCTTT. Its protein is CASSFAPNTEAFF.